Described below is a single T cell receptor beta chain sequence and its context. Its antigen is unknown. Germline V gives CDR1 MNHEY, CDR2 SMNVEV (reference sequence). The CDR3 covers 15 residues. Trimming stripped 3 bases from V and 2 bases from J, with 13 bases between. Semi-nested PCR with Nested Universal Primer A followed constant-region reverse priming of full-length variable regions. TCRdb independently ran MiXCR on the 5' RACE reads; one entry per CDR3 protein. The sample lists about 6,400 distinct CDR3 sequences, 55% to 60% occurring once. General study results and limits: Greatest tumor Treg TCR overlap was with tumor naive CD4+ cells. Larger-cohort validation covered only one TCR beta V-J rearrangement.

Memory CD4+ T cells were sorted as CD4+CD45RO+CD25- cells. The specimen was tumor-infiltrating memory CD4+ T cells sorted from the breast tumor. Noted subset: memory CD4+ T cells, CD4+CD45RO+CD25-. The V gene is TRBV27, the J gene TRBJ2-5, with D perhaps TRBD1 (6 bases). The receptor's source is a female donor with breast cancer. The CDR3, as DNA: TGTGCCAGCAGTTTTCTGGGGGCTGAGCAAGAGACCCAGTACTTC. Translated: CASSFLGAEQETQYF.